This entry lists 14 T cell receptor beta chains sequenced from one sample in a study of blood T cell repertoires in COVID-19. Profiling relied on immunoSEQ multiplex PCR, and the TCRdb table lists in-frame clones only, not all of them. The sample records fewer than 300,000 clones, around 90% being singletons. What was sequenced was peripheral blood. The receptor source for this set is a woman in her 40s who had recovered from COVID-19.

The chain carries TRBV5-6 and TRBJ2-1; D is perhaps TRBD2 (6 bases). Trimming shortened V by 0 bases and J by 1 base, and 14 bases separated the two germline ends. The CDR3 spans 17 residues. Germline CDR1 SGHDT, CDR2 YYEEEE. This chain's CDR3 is CASSLGWTTTSYNEQFF. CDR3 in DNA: TGTGCCAGCAGCTTGGGGTGGACTACCACGTCCTACAATGAGCAGTTCTTC.

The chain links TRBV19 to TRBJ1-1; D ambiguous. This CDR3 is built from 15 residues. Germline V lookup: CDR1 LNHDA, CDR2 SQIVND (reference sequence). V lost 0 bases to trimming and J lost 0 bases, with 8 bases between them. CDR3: CASSIDPGMNTEAFF. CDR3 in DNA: TGTGCCAGTAGTATAGATCCGGGAATGAACACTGAAGCTTTCTTT.

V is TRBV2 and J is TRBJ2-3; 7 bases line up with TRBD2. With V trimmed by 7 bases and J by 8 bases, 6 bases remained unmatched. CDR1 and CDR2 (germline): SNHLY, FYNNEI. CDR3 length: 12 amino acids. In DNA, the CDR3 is TGTGCCAGCACCCCCTCGGGAGGTACGCAGTATTTT. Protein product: CASTPSGGTQYF.

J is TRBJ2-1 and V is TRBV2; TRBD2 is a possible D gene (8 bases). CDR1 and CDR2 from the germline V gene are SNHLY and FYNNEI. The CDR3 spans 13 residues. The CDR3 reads CHGRGRTYNEQFF. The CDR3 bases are TGTCACGGGAGGGGGCGAACCTACAATGAGCAGTTCTTC.

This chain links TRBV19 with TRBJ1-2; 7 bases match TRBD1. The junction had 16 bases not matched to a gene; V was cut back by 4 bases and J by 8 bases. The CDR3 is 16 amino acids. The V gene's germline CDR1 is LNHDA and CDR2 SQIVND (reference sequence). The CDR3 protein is CASSTPDRPEAAGYTF. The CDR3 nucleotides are TGTGCCAGTAGTACCCCGGACAGGCCGGAGGCAGCCGGCTACACCTTC.

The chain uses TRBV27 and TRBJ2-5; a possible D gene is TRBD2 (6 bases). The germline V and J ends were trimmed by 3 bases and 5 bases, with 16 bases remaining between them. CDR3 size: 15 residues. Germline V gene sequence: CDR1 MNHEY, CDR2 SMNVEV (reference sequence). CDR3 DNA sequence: TGTGCCAGCAGTTTTGGGCGGGGCCCGGCGGAGACCCAGTACTTC. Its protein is CASSFGRGPAETQYF.

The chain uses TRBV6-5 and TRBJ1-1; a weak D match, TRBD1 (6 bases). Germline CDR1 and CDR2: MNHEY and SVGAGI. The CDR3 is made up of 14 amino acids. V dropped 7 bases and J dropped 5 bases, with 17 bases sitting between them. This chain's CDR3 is CASTSQGSWTEAFF. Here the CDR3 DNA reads TGTGCCAGCACCTCACAGGGTTCGTGGACTGAAGCTTTCTTT.

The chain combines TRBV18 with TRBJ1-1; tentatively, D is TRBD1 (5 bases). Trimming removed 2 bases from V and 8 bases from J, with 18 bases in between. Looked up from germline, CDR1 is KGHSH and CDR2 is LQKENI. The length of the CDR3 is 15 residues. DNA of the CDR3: TGTGCCAGCTCACCAGGTCTGGGTCAGGGAATGGAAGCTTTCTTT. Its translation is CASSPGLGQGMEAFF.

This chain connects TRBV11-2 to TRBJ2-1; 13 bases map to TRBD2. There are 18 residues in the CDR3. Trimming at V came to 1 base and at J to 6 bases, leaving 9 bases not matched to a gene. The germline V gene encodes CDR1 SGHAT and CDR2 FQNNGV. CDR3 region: CASSLGSTGTSGANEQFF. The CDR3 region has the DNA TGTGCCAGCAGCTTAGGGTCCACCGGGACTAGCGGGGCCAATGAGCAGTTCTTC.

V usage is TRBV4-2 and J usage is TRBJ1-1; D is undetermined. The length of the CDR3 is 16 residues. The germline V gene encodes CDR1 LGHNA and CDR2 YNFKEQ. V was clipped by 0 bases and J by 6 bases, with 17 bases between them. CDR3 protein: CASSQDSWSQVAEAFF. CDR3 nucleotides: TGTGCCAGCAGCCAAGATAGTTGGTCCCAGGTGGCTGAAGCTTTCTTT.

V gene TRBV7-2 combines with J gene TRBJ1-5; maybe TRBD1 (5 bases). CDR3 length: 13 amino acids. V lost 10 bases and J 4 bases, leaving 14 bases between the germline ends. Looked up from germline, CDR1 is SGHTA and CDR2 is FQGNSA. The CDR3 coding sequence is TGTGCCACCGCGGGACGGCTTAATCAGCCCCAGCATTTT. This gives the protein CATAGRLNQPQHF.

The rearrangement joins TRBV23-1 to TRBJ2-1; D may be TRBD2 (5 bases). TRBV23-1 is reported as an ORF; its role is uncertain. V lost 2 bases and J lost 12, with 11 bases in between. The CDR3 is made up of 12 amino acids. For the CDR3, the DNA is TGCGCCAGCAGTCAACACCTTGAGGGGCAGTTCTTC. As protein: CASSQHLEGQFF.

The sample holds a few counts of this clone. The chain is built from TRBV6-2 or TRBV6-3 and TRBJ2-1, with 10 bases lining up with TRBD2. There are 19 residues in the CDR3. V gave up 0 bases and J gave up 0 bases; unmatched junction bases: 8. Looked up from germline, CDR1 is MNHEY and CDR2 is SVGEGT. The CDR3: CASSYSLLAGTDSYNEQFF. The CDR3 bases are TGTGCCAGCAGTTACTCGTTACTAGCGGGAACAGACTCCTACAATGAGCAGTTCTTC.

The CDR3 DNA reads as TGTGCCAGCAGCCGGGGACAGGGTATAACTAATGAAAAACTGTTTTTT. Protein sequence: CASSRGQGITNEKLFF. V gene TRBV5-4 combines with J gene TRBJ1-4, with 9 bases identical to TRBD1. With V trimmed by 4 bases and J by 1 base, 5 bases remained unmatched. The CDR3 contains 16 residues. CDR1 is SGHNT and CDR2 is YYREEE in the germline V gene (reference sequence).